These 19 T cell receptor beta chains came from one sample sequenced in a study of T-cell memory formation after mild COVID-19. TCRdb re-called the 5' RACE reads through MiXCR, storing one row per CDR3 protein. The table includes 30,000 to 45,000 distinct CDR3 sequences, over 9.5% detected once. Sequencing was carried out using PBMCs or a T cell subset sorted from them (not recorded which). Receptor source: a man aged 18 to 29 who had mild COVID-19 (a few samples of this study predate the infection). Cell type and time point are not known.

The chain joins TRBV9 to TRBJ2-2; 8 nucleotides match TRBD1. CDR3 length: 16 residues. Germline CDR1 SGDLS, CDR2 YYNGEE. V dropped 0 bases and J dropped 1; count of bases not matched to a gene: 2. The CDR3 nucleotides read TGTGCCAGCAGCGTAGGCGGACAGGGGAACACCGGGGAGCTGTTTTTT. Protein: CASSVGGQGNTGELFF.

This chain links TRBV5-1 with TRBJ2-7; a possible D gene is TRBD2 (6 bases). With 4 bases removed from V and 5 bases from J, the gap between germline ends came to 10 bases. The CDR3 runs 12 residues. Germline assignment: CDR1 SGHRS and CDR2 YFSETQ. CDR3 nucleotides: TGCGCCAGCAGCCGGGGGAGCCACGAGCAGTACTTC. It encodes CASSRGSHEQYF. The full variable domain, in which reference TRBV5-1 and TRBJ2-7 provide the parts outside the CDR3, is KAGVTQTPRYLIKTRGQQVTLSCSPISGHRSVSWYQQTPGQGLQFLFEYFSETQRNKGNFPGRFSGRQFSNSRSEMNVSTLELGDSALYLCASSRGSHEQYFGPGTRLTVT.

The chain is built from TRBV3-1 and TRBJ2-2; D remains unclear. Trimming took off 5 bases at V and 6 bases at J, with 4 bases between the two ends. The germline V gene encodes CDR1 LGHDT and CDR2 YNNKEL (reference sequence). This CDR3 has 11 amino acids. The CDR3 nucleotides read TGTGCCAGCAGCAGCCCCGGGGAGCTGTTTTTT. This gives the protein CASSSPGELFF.

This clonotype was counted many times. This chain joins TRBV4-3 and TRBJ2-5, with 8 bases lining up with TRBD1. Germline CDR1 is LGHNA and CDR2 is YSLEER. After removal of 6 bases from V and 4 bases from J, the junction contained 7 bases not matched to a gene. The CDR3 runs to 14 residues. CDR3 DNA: TGCGCCAGCAGTTGGACAGGGATAGGAGAGACCCAGTACTTC. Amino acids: CASSWTGIGETQYF.

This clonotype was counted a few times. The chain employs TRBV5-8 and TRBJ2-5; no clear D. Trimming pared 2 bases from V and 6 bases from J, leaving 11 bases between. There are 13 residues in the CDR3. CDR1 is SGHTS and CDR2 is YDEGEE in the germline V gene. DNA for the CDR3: TGTGCCAGCAGCTTCAGTCTAAGGAAGACCCAGTACTTC. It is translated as CASSFSLRKTQYF. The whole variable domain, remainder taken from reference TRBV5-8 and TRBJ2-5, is EAGVTQSPTHLIKTRGQQATLRCSPISGHTSVYWYQQALGLGLQFLLWYDEGEERNRGNFPPRFSGRQFPNYSSELNVNALELEDSALYLCASSFSLRKTQYFGPGTRLLVL.

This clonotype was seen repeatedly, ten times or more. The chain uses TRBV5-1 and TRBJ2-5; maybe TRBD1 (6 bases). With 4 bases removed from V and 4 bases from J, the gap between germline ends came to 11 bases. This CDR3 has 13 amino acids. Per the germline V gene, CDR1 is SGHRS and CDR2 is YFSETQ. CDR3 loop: CASSIQGGETQYF. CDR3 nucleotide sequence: TGCGCCAGCAGCATACAGGGTGGAGAGACCCAGTACTTC. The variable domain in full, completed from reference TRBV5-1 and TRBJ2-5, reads KAGVTQTPRYLIKTRGQQVTLSCSPISGHRSVSWYQQTPGQGLQFLFEYFSETQRNKGNFPGRFSGRQFSNSRSEMNVSTLELGDSALYLCASSIQGGETQYFGPGTRLLVL.

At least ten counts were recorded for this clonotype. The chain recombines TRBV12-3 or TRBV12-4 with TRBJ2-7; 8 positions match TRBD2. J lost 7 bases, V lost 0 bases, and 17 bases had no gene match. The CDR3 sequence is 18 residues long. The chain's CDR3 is CASSLAPISGGGRWEQYF. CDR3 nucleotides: TGTGCCAGCAGTTTAGCGCCAATTTCCGGGGGGGGCCGGTGGGAGCAGTACTTC.

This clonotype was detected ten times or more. This CDR3 is CASSLTGTYYTF. The CDR3 bases are TGTGCCAGCAGCTTAACAGGAACATACTACACCTTC. The chain carries TRBV7-8 and TRBJ1-2, with a weak D call TRBD1 (5 bases). This CDR3 has 12 amino acids. Germline CDR1 is SGHVS and CDR2 is FQNEAQ. V was clipped by 2 bases and J by 10 bases, with 11 bases between them.

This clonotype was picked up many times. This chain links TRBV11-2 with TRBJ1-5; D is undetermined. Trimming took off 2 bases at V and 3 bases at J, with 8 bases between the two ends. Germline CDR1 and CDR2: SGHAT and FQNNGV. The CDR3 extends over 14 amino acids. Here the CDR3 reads CASSLIGYNQPQHF. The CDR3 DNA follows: TGTGCCAGCAGCTTAATCGGGTACAATCAGCCCCAGCATTTT.

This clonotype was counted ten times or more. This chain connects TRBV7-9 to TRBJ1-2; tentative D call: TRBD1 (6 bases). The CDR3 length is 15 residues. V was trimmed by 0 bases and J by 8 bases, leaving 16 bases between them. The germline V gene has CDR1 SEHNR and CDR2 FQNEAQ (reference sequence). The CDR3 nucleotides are TGTGCCAGCAGCTTAGCGAATGCAGGGGTCCAGGGCTACACCTTC. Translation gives CASSLANAGVQGYTF.

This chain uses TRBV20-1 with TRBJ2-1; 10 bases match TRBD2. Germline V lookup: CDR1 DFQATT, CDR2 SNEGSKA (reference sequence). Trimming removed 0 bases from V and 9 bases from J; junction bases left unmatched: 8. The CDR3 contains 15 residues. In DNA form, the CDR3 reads TGCAGTGCTAGAGATCCCAGCGGGGGGGCGGGTGAGCAGTTCTTC. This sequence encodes CSARDPSGGAGEQFF.

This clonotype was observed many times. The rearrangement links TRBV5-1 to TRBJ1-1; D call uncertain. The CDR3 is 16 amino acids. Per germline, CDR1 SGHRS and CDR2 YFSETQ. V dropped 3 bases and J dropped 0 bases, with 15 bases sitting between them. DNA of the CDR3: TGCGCCAGCAGCTCCACGTCGGTAACCATGAACACTGAAGCTTTCTTT. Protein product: CASSSTSVTMNTEAFF.

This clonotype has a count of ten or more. The CDR3, as DNA: TGTGCCAGCAGTTTGCGCAGGGTCGAGACCCAGTACTTC. It specifies CASSLRRVETQYF. The rearrangement uses TRBV27 and TRBJ2-5; tentatively, D is TRBD1 (5 bases). In germline, CDR1 is MNHEY, CDR2 SMNVEV (reference sequence). V dropped 3 bases and J dropped 5 bases, with 10 bases sitting between them. The CDR3 has 13 amino acids.

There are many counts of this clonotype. The CDR3 reads CASSFDRENEQFF. For the CDR3, the DNA is TGTGCCAGCAGCTTCGACAGGGAGAATGAGCAGTTCTTC. V gene TRBV7-3 combines with J gene TRBJ2-1; TRBD1 agrees at 7 bases. Unmatched junction bases numbered 3, after V lost 3 bases and J lost 7 bases. Germline lookup yields CDR1 SGHTA and CDR2 FQGTGA. The CDR3 covers 13 residues.

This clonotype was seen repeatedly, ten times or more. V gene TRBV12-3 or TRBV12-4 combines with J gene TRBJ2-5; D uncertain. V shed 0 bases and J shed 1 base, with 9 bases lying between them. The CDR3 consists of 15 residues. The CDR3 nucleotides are TGTGCCAGCAGTTTAGCTGTTAGCTTCCAAGAGACCCAGTACTTC. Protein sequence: CASSLAVSFQETQYF.

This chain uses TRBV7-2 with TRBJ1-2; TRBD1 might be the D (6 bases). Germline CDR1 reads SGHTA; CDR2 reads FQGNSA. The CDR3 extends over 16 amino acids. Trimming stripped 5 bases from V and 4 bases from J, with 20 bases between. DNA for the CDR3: TGTGCCAGCAGCCCTCAGCCGGGAGGACAGCTCTATGGCTACACCTTC. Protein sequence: CASSPQPGGQLYGYTF.

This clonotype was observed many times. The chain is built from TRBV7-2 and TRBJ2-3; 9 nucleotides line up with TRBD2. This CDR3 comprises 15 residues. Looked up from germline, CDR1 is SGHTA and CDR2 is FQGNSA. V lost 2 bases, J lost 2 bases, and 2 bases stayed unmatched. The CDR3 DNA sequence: TGTGCCAGCAGCTTAAGCGGGGGGAACACAGATACGCAGTATTTT. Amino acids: CASSLSGGNTDTQYF.

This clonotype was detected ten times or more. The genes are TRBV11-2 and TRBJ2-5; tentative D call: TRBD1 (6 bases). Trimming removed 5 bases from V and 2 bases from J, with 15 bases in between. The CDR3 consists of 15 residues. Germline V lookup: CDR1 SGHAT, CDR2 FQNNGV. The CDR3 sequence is CASSAAGVTQETQYF. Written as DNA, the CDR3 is TGTGCCAGCAGCGCGGCAGGGGTCACACAAGAGACCCAGTACTTC.

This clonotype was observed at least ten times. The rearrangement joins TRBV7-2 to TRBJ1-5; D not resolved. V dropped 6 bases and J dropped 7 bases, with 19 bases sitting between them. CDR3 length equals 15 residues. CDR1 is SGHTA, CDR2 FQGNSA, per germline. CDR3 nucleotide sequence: TGTGCCAGCAGTCCGGAGGGCAGGCCAAGGCAGCCCCAGCATTTT. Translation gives CASSPEGRPRQPQHF.